The source of this TCR beta chain is a study of blood T cell repertoires in COVID-19. At the level of the study: PBMCs, B-cell-depleted T cells, or T cells provided the cDNA or gDNA that made up the material.

Authors' data handling: Using reference gene primer amplification, nucleated cell counts were estimated. TCRdb keeps only in-frame clones here, not all; method: immunoSEQ multiplex PCR. V and J calls and clone size follow that table, whereas D and trimming were derived from the DNA. This table holds roughly 70,000 clones, roughly four fifths found once. One Seattle source followed patients from active infection through their disease course. This clone was seen only once. The CDR3 has 13 residues. The germline V and J ends were trimmed by 5 bases and 0 bases, with 7 bases remaining between them. CDR1 and CDR2 (germline): WNHNN, SYGVQD (reference sequence).

This TCR was sampled from a man aged 60 to 69 with COVID-19, enrolled during active disease. The sample was peripheral blood. This chain joins TRBV10-1 and TRBJ1-1; unclear D gene. The CDR3 DNA reads as TGCGCCAGCAGTATCGCGGTGAACACTGAAGCTTTCTTT. Translating it yields CASSIAVNTEAFF.